This TCR beta chain was profiled in a study of OX40 agonist ivuxolimab in advanced cancers. Clones were sequenced by immunoSEQ multiplex PCR, and TCRdb holds only the in-frame ones, with some missing. The data contain 80,000 or so clones, 90% to 95% of them seen just once; the ten biggest clones take up about 13%. From germline, CDR1 is SGHNT and CDR2 YENEEA. V was clipped by 3 bases and J by 5 bases, with 12 bases between them. The CDR3 is made up of 14 amino acids. Broader study findings: Determination of antigen specificity was not performed for the expanded peripheral T cells. Normalized expansion of T-cell clones was also low for some nonresponders.

Notes on this clone: Its antigen is currently unknown.

This TCR was sampled from an adult with an advanced solid tumor such as melanoma, head and neck, liver or kidney cancer. V gene TRBV11-3 combines with J gene TRBJ2-3; D is unclear. Material: CD4+ or CD8+ T cells sorted from blood, obtained in a trial of the OX40 agonist ivuxolimab. This chain's CDR3 is CASSLGTQVDTQYF. The DNA of the CDR3 is TGTGCCAGCAGCTTGGGCACGCAGGTAGATACGCAGTATTTT.